This T cell receptor (beta chain) was recovered during a study of shared clonotypes between healthy human individuals. An even split of each subset's genomic DNA across several immunoSEQ plates was performed. Sequencing used immunoSEQ multiplex PCR; TCRdb keeps in-frame clones, though not all of them. The sample consists of some 530,000 clones, about 85% of them appearing once. Only Caucasian adults living in Nashville, Tennessee made up the donor group. V was cut by 8 bases and J by 6 bases, with 17 bases left in between. Germline-derived CDR1 and CDR2 are MNHNS and SASEGT. The CDR3 is made up of 14 amino acids.

This receptor was identified in a middle-aged woman in good health. Some clones in this sample may be carry-over from other donors' samples. The chain recombines TRBV6-1 with TRBJ2-1; D perhaps matches TRBD2 (6 bases). The sequencing input was PBMCs. The CDR3 is CASSNSGRANEQFF. Here the CDR3 DNA reads TGTGCCAGCTCAAACAGCGGGCGGGCCAATGAGCAGTTCTTC.